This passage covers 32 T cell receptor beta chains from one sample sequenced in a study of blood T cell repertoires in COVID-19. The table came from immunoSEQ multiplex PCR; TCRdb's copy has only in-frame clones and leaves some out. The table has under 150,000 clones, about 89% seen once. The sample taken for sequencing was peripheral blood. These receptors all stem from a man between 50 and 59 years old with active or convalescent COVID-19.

This chain's CDR3 is CASSIGDREGIQPQHF. The CDR3 DNA reads TGTGCCAGTAGTATCGGGGACAGGGAAGGTATTCAGCCCCAGCATTTT. The chain recombines TRBV19 with TRBJ1-5; 9 nucleotides agree with TRBD1. The CDR3 has 16 residues. The germline V gene encodes CDR1 LNHDA and CDR2 SQIVND (reference sequence). Trimming took 3 bases from V and 6 from J; bases not matched to a gene: 9. The full variable domain, completed using reference TRBV19 and TRBJ1-5, is DGGITQSPKYLFRKEGQNVTLSCEQNLNHDAMYWYRQDPGQGLRLIYYSQIVNDFQKGDIAEGYSVSREKKESFPLTVTSAQKNPTAFYLCASSIGDREGIQPQHFGDGTRLSIL.

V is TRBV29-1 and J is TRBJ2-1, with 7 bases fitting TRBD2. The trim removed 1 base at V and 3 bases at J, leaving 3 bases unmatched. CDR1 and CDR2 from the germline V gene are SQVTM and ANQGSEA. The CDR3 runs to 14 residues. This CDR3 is CSVEGEGLYNEQFF. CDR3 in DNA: TGCAGCGTTGAAGGGGAGGGCCTCTACAATGAGCAGTTCTTC.

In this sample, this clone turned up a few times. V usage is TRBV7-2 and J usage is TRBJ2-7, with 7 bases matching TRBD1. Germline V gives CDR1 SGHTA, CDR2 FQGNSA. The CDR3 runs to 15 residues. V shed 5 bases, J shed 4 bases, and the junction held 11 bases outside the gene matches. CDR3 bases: TGTGCCAGCAGCGCCCCCGGGACAGCGAAATACGAGCAGTACTTC. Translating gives CASSAPGTAKYEQYF.

The DNA for the CDR3 is TGTGCCACGGGCCACTCCTACAATGAGCAGTTCTTC. It is translated as CATGHSYNEQFF. The V gene is TRBV24-1, the J gene TRBJ2-1; D remains ambiguous. The germline V and J ends were trimmed by 10 bases and 0 bases, with 6 bases remaining between them. Germline values: CDR1 KGHDR, CDR2 SFDVKD. The length of the CDR3 is 12 residues.

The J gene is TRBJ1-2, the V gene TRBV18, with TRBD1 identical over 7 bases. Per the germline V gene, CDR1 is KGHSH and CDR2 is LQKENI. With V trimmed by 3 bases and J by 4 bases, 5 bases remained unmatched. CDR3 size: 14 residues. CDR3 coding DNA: TGTGCCAGCTCACCTACAGGGGATGCCTATGGCTACACCTTC. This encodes CASSPTGDAYGYTF.

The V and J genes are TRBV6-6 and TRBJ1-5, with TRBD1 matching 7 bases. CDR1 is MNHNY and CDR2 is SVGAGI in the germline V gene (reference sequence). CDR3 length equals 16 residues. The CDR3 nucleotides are TGTGCTTGCGGGGACAGTGATCTTGGGAGCAATCAGCCCCAGCATTTT. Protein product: CACGDSDLGSNQPQHF.

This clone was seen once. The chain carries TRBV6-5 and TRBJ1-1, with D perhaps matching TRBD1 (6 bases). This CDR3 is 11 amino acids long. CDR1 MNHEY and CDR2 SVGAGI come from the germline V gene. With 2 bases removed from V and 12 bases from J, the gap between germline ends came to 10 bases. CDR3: CASSYTGRTFF. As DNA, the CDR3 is TGTGCCAGCAGTTACACAGGGCGAACTTTCTTT.

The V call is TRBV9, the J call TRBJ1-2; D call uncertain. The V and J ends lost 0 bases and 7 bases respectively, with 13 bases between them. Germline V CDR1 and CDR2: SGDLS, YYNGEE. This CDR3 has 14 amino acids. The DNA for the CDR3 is TGTGCCAGCAGCGTAGGCCTGGTTGAGGGTGGCTACACCTTC. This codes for CASSVGLVEGGYTF.

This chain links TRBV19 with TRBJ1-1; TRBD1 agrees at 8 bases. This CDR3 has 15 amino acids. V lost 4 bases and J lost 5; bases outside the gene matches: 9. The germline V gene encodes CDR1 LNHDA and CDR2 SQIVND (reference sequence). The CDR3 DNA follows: TGTGCCAGTAGTAACTTAGCGGACAGGGCGACTGAAGCTTTCTTT. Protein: CASSNLADRATEAFF.

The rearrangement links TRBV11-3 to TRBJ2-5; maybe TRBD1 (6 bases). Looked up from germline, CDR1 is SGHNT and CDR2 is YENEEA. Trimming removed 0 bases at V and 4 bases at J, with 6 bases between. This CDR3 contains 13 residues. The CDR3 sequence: CASSLEQGETQYF. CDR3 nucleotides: TGTGCCAGCAGCTTAGAACAGGGAGAGACCCAGTACTTC.

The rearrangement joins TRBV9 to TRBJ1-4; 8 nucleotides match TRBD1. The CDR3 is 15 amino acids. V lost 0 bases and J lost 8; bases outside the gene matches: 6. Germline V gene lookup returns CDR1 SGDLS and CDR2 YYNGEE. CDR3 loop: CASSVADRDREKLFF. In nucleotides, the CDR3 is TGTGCCAGCAGCGTAGCGGACAGGGATCGAGAAAAACTGTTTTTT.

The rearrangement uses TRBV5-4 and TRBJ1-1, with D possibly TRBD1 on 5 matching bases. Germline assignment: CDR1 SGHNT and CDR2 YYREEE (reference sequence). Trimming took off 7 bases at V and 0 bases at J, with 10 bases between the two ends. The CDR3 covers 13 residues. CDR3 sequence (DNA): TGTGCCAGCCTTGGACAAATGAACACTGAAGCTTTCTTT. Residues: CASLGQMNTEAFF.

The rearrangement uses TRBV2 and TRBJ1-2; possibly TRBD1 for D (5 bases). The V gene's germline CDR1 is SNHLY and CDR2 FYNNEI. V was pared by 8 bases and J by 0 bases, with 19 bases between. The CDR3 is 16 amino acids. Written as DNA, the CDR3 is TGTGCCAGCGAAAAAGGGAGGGGACGGGCTAACTATGGCTACACCTTC. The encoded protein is CASEKGRGRANYGYTF.

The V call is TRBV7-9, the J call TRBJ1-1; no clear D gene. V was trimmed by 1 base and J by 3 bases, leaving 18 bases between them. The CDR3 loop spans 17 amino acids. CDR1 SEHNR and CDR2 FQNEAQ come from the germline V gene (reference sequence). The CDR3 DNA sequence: TGTGCCAGCAGCTTAGTTGTAGGCGGTACCTGGGACACTGAAGCTTTCTTT. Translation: CASSLVVGGTWDTEAFF.

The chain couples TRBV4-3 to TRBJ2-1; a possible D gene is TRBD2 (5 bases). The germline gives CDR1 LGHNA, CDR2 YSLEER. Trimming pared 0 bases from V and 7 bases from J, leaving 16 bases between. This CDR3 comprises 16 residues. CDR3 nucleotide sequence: TGCGCCAGCAGCCAAGACCGGACTTCGCCCGGTAATGAGCAGTTCTTC. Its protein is CASSQDRTSPGNEQFF.

The CDR3 DNA follows: TGTGCCAGCAGTTTAACGCCGGACAGTAGCTGGAGCTACACCTTC. Translating gives CASSLTPDSSWSYTF. The V and J genes are TRBV27 and TRBJ1-2; D perhaps matches TRBD1 (6 bases). Per germline, CDR1 MNHEY and CDR2 SMNVEV (reference sequence). This CDR3 has 15 residues. V gave up 2 bases and J gave up 9 bases, with 19 bases separating them.

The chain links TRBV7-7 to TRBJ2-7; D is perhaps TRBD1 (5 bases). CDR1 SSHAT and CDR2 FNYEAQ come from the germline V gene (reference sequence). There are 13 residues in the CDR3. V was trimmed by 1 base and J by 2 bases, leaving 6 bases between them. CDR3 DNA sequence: TGTGCCAGCAGCTTAGGGACACCCTACGAGCAGTACTTC. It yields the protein CASSLGTPYEQYF.

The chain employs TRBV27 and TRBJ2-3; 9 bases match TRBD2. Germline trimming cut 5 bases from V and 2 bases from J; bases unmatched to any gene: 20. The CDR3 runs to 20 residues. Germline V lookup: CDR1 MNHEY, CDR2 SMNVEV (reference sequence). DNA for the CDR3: TGTGCCAGCAGTCCTTATAGGCGGGAGGGCCACTCAAACCACACAGATACGCAGTATTTT. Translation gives CASSPYRREGHSNHTDTQYF.

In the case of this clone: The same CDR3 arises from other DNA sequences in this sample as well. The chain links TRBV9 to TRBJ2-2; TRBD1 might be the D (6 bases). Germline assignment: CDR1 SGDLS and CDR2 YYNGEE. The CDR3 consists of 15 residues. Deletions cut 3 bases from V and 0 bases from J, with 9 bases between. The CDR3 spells CASSGDRTNTGELFF. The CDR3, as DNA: TGTGCCAGCAGCGGCGACAGGACGAACACCGGGGAGCTGTTTTTT. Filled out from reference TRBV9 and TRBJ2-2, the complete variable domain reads DSGVTQTPKHLITATGQRVTLRCSPRSGDLSVYWYQQSLDQGLQFLIQYYNGEERAKGNILERFSAQQFPDLHSELNLSSLELGDSALYFCASSGDRTNTGELFFGEGSRLTVL.

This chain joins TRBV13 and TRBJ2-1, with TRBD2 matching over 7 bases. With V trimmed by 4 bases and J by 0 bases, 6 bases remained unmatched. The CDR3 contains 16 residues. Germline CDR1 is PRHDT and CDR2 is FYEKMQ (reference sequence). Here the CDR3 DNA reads TGTGCCAGCAGCTCGGGGGGACTGAGCTCCTACAATGAGCAGTTCTTC. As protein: CASSSGGLSSYNEQFF. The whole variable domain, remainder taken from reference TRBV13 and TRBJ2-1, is AAGVIQSPRHLIKEKRETATLKCYPIPRHDTVYWYQQGPGQDPQFLISFYEKMQSDKGSIPDRFSAQQFSDYHSELNMSSLELGDSALYFCASSSGGLSSYNEQFFGPGTRLTVL.

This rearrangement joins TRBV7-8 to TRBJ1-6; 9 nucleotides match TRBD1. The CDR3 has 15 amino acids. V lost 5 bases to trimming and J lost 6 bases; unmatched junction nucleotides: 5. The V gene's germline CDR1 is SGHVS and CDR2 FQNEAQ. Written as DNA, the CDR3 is TGTGCCAGCAGCCTCCGGGACAGGGCTAATTCACCCCTCCACTTT. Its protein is CASSLRDRANSPLHF.

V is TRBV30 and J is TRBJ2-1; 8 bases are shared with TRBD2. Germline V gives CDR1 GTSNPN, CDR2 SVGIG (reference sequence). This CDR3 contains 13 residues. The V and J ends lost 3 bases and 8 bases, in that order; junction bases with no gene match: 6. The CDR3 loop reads CAWRGRGVDEQFF. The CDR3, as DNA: TGTGCCTGGAGAGGGCGGGGGGTGGATGAGCAGTTCTTC.

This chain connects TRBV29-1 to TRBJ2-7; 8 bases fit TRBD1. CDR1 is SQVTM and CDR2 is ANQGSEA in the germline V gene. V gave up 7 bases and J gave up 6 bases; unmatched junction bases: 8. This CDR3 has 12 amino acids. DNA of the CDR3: TGCAGCGGGTCGGACAGGGTTGGCGAGCAGTACTTC. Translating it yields CSGSDRVGEQYF.

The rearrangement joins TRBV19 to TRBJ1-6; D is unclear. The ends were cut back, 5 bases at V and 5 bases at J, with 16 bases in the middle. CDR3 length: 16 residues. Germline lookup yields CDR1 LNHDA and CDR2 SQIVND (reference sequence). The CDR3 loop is CASSFLISSDNSPLHF. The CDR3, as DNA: TGTGCCAGTAGTTTTTTAATTAGCAGTGATAATTCACCCCTCCACTTT.

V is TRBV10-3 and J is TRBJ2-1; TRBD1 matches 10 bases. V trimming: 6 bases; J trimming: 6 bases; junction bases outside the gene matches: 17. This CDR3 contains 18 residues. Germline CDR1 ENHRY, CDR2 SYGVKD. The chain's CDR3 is CAISPGQGSPPSSNEQFF. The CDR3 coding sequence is TGTGCCATCAGCCCGGGACAGGGGAGTCCCCCCTCTTCCAATGAGCAGTTCTTC.

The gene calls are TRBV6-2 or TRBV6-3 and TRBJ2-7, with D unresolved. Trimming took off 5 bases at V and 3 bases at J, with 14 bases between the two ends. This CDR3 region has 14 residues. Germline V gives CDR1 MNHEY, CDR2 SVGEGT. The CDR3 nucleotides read TGTGCCAGCAGTCCCCAGACGAGGCACTACGAGCAGTACTTC. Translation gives CASSPQTRHYEQYF.

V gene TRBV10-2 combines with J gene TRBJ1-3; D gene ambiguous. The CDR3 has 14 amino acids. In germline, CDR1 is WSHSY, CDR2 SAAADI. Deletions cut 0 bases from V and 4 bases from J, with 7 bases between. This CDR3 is CASSESRSGNTIYF. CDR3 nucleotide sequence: TGCGCCAGCAGTGAGTCTCGGTCGGGAAACACCATATATTTT.

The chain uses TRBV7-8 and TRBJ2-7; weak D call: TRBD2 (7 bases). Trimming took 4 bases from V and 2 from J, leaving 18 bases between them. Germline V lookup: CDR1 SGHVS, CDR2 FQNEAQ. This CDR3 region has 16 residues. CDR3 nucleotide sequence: TGTGCCAGCAGCTCATTTGAGCGGGGACAAACCTACGAGCAGTACTTC. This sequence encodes CASSSFERGQTYEQYF.

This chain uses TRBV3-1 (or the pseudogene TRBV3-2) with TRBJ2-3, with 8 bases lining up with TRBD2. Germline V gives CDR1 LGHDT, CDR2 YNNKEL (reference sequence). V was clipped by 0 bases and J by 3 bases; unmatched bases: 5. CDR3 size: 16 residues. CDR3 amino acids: CASSQEQAGETDTQYF. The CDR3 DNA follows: TGTGCCAGCAGCCAAGAACAAGCGGGAGAGACAGATACGCAGTATTTT.

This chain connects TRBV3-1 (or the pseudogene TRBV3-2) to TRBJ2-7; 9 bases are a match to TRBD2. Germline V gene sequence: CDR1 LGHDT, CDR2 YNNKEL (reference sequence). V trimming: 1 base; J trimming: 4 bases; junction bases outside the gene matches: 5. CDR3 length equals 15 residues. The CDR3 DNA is TGTGCCAGCAGCCAAGGGGCGGGGGGGCCGTACGAGCAGTACTTC. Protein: CASSQGAGGPYEQYF.

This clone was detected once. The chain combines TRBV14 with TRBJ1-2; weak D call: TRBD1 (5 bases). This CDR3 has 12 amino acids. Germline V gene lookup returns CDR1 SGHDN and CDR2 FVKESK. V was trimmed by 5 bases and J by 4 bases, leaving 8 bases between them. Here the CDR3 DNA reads TGTGCCAGCAGCTTCGACAGCTATGGCTACACCTTC. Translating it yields CASSFDSYGYTF.

CDR3 protein: CATSGDRGYSISSPLHF. DNA for the CDR3: TGTGCCACCAGCGGGGACAGGGGATATAGTATTAGTTCACCCCTCCACTTT. V and J are TRBV15 and TRBJ1-6; TRBD1 matches 10 bases. The CDR3 loop spans 17 amino acids. Germline V gene data show CDR1 as LNHNV and CDR2 as YYDKDF (reference sequence). Trimming at V came to 5 bases and at J to 9 bases, leaving 13 bases not matched to a gene.